This T cell receptor beta chain was sequenced during a study of a mutant IDH1 vaccine in newly diagnosed glioma. Study summary: Patients began vaccination 4-6 weeks after radiotherapy alone, or with temozolomide cycles. Treated patients comprised around 60% males and around 40% females, mean age approximately 42 years. Study-level points and caveats: Whatever changes occurred in top peripheral T cell clonotypes seemed unrelated to pseudoprogression.

Generated by immunoSEQ multiplex PCR, the TCRdb table keeps only in-frame clones and is missing some. This table has some 60,000 clones, roughly 76% appearing once. Germline lookup yields CDR1 LGHNT and CDR2 FRNRAP. The CDR3 is made up of 23 amino acids. The V end was cut by 0 bases, the J end by 4 bases, with 34 bases between. In its sample, this clone was seen a few times. Its antigen is unidentified. Other DNA sequences in the same sample also yield this CDR3. Time point here: week 35, safety follow-up. It was 300 ug of mutant IDH1 20-mer peptide that made up each vaccine dose, given with topical imiquimod. Scheduled for weeks 1, 3, 5, 7, 11, 15, 19 and 23, eight vaccinations were given to patients.

V usage is TRBV12-5 and J usage is TRBJ1-5; the D gene is possibly TRBD1 (5 bases). The receptor comes from a middle-aged man with glioma. The input for sequencing was PBMCs, taken from a glioma patient whose treatment included an IDH1 peptide vaccine. CDR3 amino acids: CASGLVWSGQDNPRGLGNQPQHF. The DNA for the CDR3 is TGTGCTAGTGGTTTGGTATGGTCAGGTCAGGACAATCCTCGAGGCCTTGGGAATCAGCCCCAGCATTTT.